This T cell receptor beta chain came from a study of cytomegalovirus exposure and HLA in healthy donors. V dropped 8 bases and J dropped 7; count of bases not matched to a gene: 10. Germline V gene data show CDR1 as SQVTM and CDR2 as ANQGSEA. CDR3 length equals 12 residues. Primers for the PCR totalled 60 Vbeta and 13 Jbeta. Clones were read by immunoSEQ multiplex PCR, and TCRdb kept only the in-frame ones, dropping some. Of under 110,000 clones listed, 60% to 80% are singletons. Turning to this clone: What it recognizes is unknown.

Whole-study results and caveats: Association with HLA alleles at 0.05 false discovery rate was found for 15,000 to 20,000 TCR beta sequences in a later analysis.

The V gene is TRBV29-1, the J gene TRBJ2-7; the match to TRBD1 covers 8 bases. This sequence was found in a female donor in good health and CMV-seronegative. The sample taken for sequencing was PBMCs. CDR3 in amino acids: CSSFGQGEEQYF. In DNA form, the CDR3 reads TGCAGCAGTTTCGGACAGGGAGAAGAGCAGTACTTC.